The clone carrying this TCR beta chain was picked up a small number of times. From the RT-PCR reads, TCRdb called clonotypes with MiXCR, one entry per CDR3 protein. The sample contains 550,000 to 750,000 distinct CDR3 sequences, 12% to 15% of which appear only once. This CDR3 comprises 11 residues. Trimming took off 3 bases at V and 10 bases at J, with 6 bases between the two ends. In germline, CDR1 is MNHEY, CDR2 SVGAGI. The rearrangement joins TRBV6-5 to TRBJ1-4; D not resolved. This TCR was sampled from a female donor in good health, serving as a healthy control. The sequenced sample was memory CD4+ T cells from blood. The CDR3 loop reads CASSYKGKLFF. Written as DNA, the CDR3 is TGTGCCAGCAGTTATAAGGGAAAACTGTTTTTT.